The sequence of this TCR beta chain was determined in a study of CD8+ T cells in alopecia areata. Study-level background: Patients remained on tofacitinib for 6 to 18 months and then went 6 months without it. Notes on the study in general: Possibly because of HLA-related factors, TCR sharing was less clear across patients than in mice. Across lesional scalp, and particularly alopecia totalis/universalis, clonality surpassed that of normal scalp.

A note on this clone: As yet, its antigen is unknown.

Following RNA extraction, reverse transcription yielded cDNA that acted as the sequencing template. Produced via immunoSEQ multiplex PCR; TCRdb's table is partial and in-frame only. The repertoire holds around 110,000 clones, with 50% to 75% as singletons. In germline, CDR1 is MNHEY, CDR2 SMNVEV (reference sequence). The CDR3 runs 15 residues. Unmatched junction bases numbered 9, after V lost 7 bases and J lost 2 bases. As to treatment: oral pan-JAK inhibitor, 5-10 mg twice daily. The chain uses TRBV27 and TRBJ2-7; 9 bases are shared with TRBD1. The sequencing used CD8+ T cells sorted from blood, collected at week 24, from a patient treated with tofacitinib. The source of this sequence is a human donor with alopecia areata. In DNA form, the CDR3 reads TGTGCCAGCACCGTCACAGGGGGCGCTCCCTACGAGCAGTACTTC. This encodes CASTVTGGAPYEQYF.